This T cell receptor (beta chain) was obtained from a study of T-cell memory formation after mild COVID-19. Overall study: Clustering of TCRs was largely donor specific. Whole-study results and caveats: In pre-infection memory, a portion of responding clones appeared, which suggested that cross-reactive memory joined. A balance of CD4 and CD8 characterized clones contracting day 15 to 85, whereas later expanders leaned CD4+.

With V trimmed by 5 bases and J by 4 bases, 6 bases remained unmatched. CDR3 size: 15 residues. Germline lookup yields CDR1 SGHTA and CDR2 FQGNSA. TCRdb redid the calling of the 5' RACE reads with MiXCR, one entry per CDR3 protein. The data show about 180,000 distinct CDR3 sequences, with about a sixth seen just once and around 1.9% held by the top ten. The table lists this clonotype with a few counts. Its antigen is currently unknown. Specimen: PBMCs or a T cell subset sorted from them (not recorded which). The TCR sequence derives from an adult woman who had mild COVID-19 (a few samples of this study predate the infection). Cell type and time point are not known. J is TRBJ2-7 and V is TRBV7-2, with 12 bases that match TRBD2. The CDR3 reads CASSVGGTSGYEQYF. In DNA, the CDR3 is TGTGCCAGCAGCGTAGGGGGGACTAGCGGGTACGAGCAGTACTTC.